The rows below give T cell receptor beta chains drawn from one sample of a study of Ad26.COV2.S vaccination and SARS-CoV-2 variants. This table comes from immunoSEQ multiplex PCR, and its TCRdb copy is limited to in-frame clones, with some not included. Of fewer than 600,000 clones in the sample, about nine tenths were seen once. The starting material was peripheral blood, obtained in a trial of Ad26.COV2.S vaccine versus placebo. The origin of the receptors is a person aged 18 to 59 who received the Ad26.COV2.S COVID-19 vaccine or a placebo. Each CDR3 is given with its conserved first and last residue. The D gene is left open where the match is weak. Size is stated for part of the rows, as once, few or many counts, or as a class when the clone is expanded.

v_call	d_call	j_call	clone_size	cdr3_aa	cdr3_nt
TRBV7-9	TRBD1	TRBJ2-3	NA	CASSPWTGDPTDTQYF	TGTGCCAGCAGCCCATGGACAGGGGACCCGACAGATACGCAGTATTTT
TRBV11-2	NA	TRBJ1-6	NA	CASSLDAGFNSPLHF	TGTGCCAGCAGCTTAGACGCCGGGTTTAATTCACCCCTCCACTTT
TRBV28	TRBD1	TRBJ1-1	NA	CASRGTGYTEAFF	TGTGCCAGCAGGGGGACAGGGTACACTGAAGCTTTCTTT
TRBV7-3	TRBD2	TRBJ2-7	NA	CASSFDSGSRYEQYF	TGTGCCAGCAGCTTCGATAGCGGGAGTAGGTACGAGCAGTACTTC
TRBV3-1/TRBV3-2	TRBD1	TRBJ1-1	NA	CASSQVTGQAFF	TGTGCCAGCAGCCAAGTGACAGGGCAGGCTTTCTTT
TRBV9	NA	TRBJ1-2	NA	CASSGRGYTF	TGTGCCAGCAGCGGACGAGGCTACACCTTC
TRBV27	NA	TRBJ2-7	once	CASSFPKGEQYF	TGTGCCAGCAGTTTCCCGAAGGGCGAGCAGTACTTC
TRBV20-1	NA	TRBJ2-5	NA	CSARRSETQYF	TGCAGTGCAAGGAGGTCGGAGACCCAGTACTTC
TRBV7-3	TRBD2	TRBJ2-2	NA	CASSLVSGRSTGELFF	TGTGCCAGCAGCCTAGTAAGCGGGAGGAGCACCGGGGAGCTGTTTTTT
TRBV19	NA	TRBJ2-1	NA	CASRRLSQNEQFF	TGTGCCAGCAGGAGACTATCCCAAAATGAGCAGTTCTTC
TRBV29-1	NA	TRBJ2-1	NA	CSVEDGRGVEQFF	TGCAGCGTTGAAGATGGACGAGGGGTTGAGCAGTTCTTC
TRBV5-1	TRBD1	TRBJ2-1	NA	CATKTPGGDEQFF	TGCGCCACCAAGACCCCAGGGGGCGATGAGCAGTTCTTC
TRBV5-4	TRBD1	TRBJ2-1	NA	CASSRGRQGALSIEQFF	TGTGCCAGCAGCCGAGGGCGCCAGGGGGCGCTTAGTATTGAGCAGTTCTTC
TRBV3-1/TRBV3-2	NA	TRBJ2-1	NA	CASSQGARNEQFF	TGTGCCAGCAGCCAGGGGGCGCGAAATGAGCAGTTCTTC
TRBV9	NA	TRBJ1-4	NA	CASSAGLNEKLFF	TGTGCCAGCAGCGCGGGGCTCAATGAAAAACTGTTTTTT
TRBV28	TRBD1	TRBJ2-1	NA	CASSLNRGTYNEQFF	TGTGCCAGCAGTTTAAACAGGGGGACCTACAATGAGCAGTTCTTC
TRBV10-3	TRBD1	TRBJ2-1	NA	CAISEPSGTGVYNEQFF	TGTGCCATCAGTGAGCCTTCCGGGACAGGGGTCTACAATGAGCAGTTCTTC
TRBV7-9	NA	TRBJ1-1	NA	CTSSLGAGGPNTEAFF	TGTACCAGCAGCTTAGGAGCTGGGGGGCCGAACACTGAAGCTTTCTTT
TRBV19	NA	TRBJ1-2	NA	CASSINMDLSYTF	TGTGCCAGTAGTATAAACATGGATCTAAGCTACACCTTC
TRBV5-4	NA	TRBJ2-1	NA	CASSLGLARNEQFF	TGTGCCAGCAGCTTGGGGCTAGCCCGCAATGAGCAGTTCTTC
TRBV9	TRBD1	TRBJ2-7	NA	CASSVGTGGSYEQYF	TGTGCCAGCAGCGTTGGGACAGGGGGTTCCTACGAGCAGTACTTC
TRBV6-5	NA	TRBJ2-3	NA	CASSYDGGITDTQYF	TGTGCCAGCAGTTACGACGGGGGAATCACAGATACGCAGTATTTT
TRBV2	TRBD1	TRBJ1-6	NA	CASSRDRGDSPLHF	TGTGCCAGCAGTCGGGACAGGGGTGATTCACCCCTCCACTTT
TRBV18	TRBD1	TRBJ2-5	once	CASSPGTGQQETQYF	TGTGCCAGCTCACCGGGGACAGGACAGCAAGAGACCCAGTACTTC
TRBV6-5	NA	TRBJ2-5	NA	CASRTPGGETQYF	TGTGCCAGCAGAACCCCCGGCGGAGAGACCCAGTACTTC
TRBV4-2	NA	TRBJ2-3	NA	CASSQGALSRGSTDTQYF	TGTGCCAGCAGCCAAGGGGCCTTGTCGCGGGGAAGCACAGATACGCAGTATTTT
TRBV9	TRBD2	TRBJ2-7	once	CASSVGPGGGYEQYF	TGTGCCAGCAGCGTAGGGCCTGGGGGGGGCTACGAGCAGTACTTC
TRBV10-3	NA	TRBJ1-5	once	CAIQTERGQPQHF	TGTGCCATCCAGACCGAAAGGGGTCAGCCCCAGCATTTT
TRBV5-1	NA	TRBJ2-2	NA	CASSHDAVQRATGELFF	TGCGCCAGCAGCCACGACGCCGTTCAGAGGGCCACCGGGGAGCTGTTTTTT
TRBV2	NA	TRBJ2-7	NA	CASSEDQEWGEQYF	TGTGCCAGCAGTGAGGACCAGGAGTGGGGCGAGCAGTACTTC
TRBV5-1	NA	TRBJ1-3	NA	CASSLALSYGNTIYF	TGCGCCAGCAGCTTGGCCCTCAGTTATGGAAACACCATATATTTT
TRBV6-2/TRBV6-3	TRBD1	TRBJ1-5	NA	CASSSGRDRLFLRNQPQHF	TGTGCCAGCAGTAGCGGCCGGGACAGACTTTTTCTACGCAATCAGCCCCAGCATTTT
TRBV3-1/TRBV3-2	TRBD1	TRBJ1-3	NA	CASSRQGVRNTIYF	TGTGCCAGCAGCCGACAGGGGGTGAGAAACACCATATATTTT
TRBV6-2/TRBV6-3	TRBD1	TRBJ1-2	NA	CASSLTGGASFGYTF	TGTGCCAGCAGTTTAACAGGGGGCGCGAGTTTTGGCTACACCTTC
TRBV9	NA	TRBJ2-1	NA	CASSVGGTQGDEQFF	TGTGCCAGCAGCGTAGGAGGGACGCAAGGCGATGAGCAGTTCTTC